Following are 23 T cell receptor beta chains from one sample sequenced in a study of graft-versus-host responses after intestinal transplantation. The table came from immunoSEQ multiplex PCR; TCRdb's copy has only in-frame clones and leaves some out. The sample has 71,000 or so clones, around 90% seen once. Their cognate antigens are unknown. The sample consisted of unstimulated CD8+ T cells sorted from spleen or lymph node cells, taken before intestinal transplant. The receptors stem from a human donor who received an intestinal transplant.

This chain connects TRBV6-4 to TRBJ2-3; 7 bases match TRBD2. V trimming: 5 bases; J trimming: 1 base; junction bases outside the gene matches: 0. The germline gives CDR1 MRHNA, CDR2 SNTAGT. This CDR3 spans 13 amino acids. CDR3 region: CASSSGGTDTQYF. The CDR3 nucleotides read TGTGCCAGCAGTAGCGGGGGCACAGATACGCAGTATTTT.

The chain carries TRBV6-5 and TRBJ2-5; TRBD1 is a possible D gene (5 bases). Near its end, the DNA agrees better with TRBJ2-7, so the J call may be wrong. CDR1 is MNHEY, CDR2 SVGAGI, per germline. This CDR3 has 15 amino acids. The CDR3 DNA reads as TGTGCCAGCAGCCCACCCCCAGGGTTGTCCTACGAGCAGTACTTC. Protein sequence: CASSPPPGLSYEQYF.

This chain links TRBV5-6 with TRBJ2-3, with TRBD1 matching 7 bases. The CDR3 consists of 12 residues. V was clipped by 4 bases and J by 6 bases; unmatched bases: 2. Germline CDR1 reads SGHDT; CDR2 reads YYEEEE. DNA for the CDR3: TGTGCCAGCAGCCCACAGGGGGATACGCAGTATTTT. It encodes CASSPQGDTQYF. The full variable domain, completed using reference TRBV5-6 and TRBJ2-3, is DAGVTQSPTHLIKTRGQQVTLRCSPKSGHDTVSWYQQALGQGPQFIFQYYEEEERQRGNFPDRFSGHQFPNYSSELNVNALLLGDSALYLCASSPQGDTQYFGPGTRLTVL.

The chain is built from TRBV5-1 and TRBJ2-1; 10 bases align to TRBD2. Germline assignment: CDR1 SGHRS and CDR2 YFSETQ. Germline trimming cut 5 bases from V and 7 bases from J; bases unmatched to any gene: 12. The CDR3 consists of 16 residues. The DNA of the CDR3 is TGCGCCAGCAGGGGGTACAGCGGGGGGGCTGTTAATGAGCAGTTCTTC. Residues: CASRGYSGGAVNEQFF.

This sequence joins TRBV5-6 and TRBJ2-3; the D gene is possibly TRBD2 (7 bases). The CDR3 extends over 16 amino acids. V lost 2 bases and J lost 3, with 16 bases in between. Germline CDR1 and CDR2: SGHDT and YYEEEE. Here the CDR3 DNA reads TGTGCCAGCAGCTTCGAGGGGGACTACGGGACAGATACGCAGTATTTT. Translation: CASSFEGDYGTDTQYF.

The CDR3 DNA reads as TGTGCCACCAGCAAATCAACTTACCGACCGTGGAGTCCGTTCTATGGCTACACCTTC. Translation: CATSKSTYRPWSPFYGYTF. The chain uses TRBV15 and TRBJ1-2; D gene unclear. The V end lost 4 bases, the J end lost 4 bases, and 28 bases lay between the germline ends. This CDR3 has 19 residues. Germline CDR1 reads LNHNV; CDR2 reads YYDKDF (reference sequence).

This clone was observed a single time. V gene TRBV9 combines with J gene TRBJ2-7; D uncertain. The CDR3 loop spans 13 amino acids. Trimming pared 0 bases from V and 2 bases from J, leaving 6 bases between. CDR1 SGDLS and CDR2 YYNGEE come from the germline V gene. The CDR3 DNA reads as TGTGCCAGCAGCGTAGACGAGGCCTACGAGCAGTACTTC. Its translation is CASSVDEAYEQYF.

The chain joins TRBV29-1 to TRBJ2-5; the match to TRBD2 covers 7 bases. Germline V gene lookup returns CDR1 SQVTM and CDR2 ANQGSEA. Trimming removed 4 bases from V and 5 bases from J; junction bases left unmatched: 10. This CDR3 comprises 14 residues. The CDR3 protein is CSVGGLAGEETQYF. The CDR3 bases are TGCAGCGTTGGCGGTTTGGCGGGGGAGGAGACCCAGTACTTC.

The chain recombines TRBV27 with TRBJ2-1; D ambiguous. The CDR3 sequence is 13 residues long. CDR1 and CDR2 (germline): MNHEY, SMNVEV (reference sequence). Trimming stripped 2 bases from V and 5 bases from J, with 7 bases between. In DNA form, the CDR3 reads TGTGCCAGCAGTTTAGCGGAGAACAATGAGCAGTTCTTC. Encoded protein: CASSLAENNEQFF.

The DNA for the CDR3 is TGTGCCAGCAGCAGGACAGGGGGTGGAAACACCATATATTTT. This encodes CASSRTGGGNTIYF. This chain links TRBV7-9 with TRBJ1-3, with TRBD1 matching 10 bases. Germline CDR1 and CDR2: SEHNR and FQNEAQ (reference sequence). The CDR3 runs to 14 residues. V lost 5 bases, J lost 3 bases, and 1 base stayed unmatched.

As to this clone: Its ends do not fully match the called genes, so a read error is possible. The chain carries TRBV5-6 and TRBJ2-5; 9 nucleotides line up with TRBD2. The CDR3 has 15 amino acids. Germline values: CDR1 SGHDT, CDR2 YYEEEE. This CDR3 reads CASSLGVAGAEPQYF. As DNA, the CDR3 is TGTGCCAGCAGCTTAGGGGTAGCGGGGGCAGAGCCCCAGTACTTC.

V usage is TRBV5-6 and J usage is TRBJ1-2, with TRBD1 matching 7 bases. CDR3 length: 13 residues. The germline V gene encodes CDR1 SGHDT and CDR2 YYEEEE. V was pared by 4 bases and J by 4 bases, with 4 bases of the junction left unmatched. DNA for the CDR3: TGTGCCAGCAGCGGAGGGGGCTCCTATGGCTACACCTTC. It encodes CASSGGGSYGYTF.

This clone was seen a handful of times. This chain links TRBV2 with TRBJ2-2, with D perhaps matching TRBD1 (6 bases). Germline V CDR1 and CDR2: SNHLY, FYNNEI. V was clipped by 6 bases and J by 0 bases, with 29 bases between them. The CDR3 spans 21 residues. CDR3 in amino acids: CASRGVRRRVQGASNTGELFF. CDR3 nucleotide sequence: TGTGCCAGCAGGGGAGTGAGGCGGCGGGTACAGGGAGCCTCGAACACCGGGGAGCTGTTTTTT.

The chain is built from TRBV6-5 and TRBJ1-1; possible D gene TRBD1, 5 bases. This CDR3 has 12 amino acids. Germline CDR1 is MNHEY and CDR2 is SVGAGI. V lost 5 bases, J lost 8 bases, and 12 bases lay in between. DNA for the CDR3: TGTGCCAGCAGTGATATTCCAGGGGAAGCTTTCTTT. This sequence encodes CASSDIPGEAFF.

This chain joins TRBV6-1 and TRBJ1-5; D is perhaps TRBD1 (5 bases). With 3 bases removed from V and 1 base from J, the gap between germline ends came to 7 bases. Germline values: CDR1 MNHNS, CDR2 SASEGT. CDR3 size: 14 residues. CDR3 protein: CASSEGGSNQPQHF. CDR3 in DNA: TGTGCCAGCAGTGAGGGGGGAAGCAATCAGCCCCAGCATTTT.

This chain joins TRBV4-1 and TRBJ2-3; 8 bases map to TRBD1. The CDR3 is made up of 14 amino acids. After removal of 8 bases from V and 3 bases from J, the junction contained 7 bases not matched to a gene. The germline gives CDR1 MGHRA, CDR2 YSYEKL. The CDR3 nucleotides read TGCGCCAGCGCCTCAGGGGGCGAAACAGATACGCAGTATTTT. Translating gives CASASGGETDTQYF.

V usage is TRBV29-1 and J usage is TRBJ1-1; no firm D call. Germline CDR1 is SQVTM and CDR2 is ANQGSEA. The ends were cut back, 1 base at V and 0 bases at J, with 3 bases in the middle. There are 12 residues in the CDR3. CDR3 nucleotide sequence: TGCAGCGTTGAAGCCATGAACACTGAAGCTTTCTTT. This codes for CSVEAMNTEAFF. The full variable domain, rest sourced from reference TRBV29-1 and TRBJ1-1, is SAVISQKPSRDICQRGTSLTIQCQVDSQVTMMFWYRQQPGQSLTLIATANQGSEATYESGFVIDKFPISRPNLTFSTLTVSNMSPEDSSIYLCSVEAMNTEAFFGQGTRLTVV.

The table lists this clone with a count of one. CDR3 protein: CASSRGGGIYNEQFF. DNA of the CDR3: TGTGCCAGCAGCCGGGGGGGTGGGATCTACAATGAGCAGTTCTTC. The rearrangement uses TRBV9 and TRBJ2-1; TRBD2 matches 8 bases. CDR1 and CDR2 from the germline V gene are SGDLS and YYNGEE. V lost 4 bases to trimming and J lost 3 bases; unmatched junction nucleotides: 6. The CDR3 totals 15 residues.

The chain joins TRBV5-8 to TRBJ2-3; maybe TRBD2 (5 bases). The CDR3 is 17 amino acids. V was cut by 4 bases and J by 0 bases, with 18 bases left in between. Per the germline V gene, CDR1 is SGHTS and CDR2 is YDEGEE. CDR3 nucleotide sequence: TGTGCCAGCAGCCAATCCCTACTAGACCCTAGCACAGATACGCAGTATTTT. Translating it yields CASSQSLLDPSTDTQYF.

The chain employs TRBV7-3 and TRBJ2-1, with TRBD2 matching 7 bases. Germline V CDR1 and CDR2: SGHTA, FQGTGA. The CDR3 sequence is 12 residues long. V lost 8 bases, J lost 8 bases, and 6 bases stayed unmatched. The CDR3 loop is CASGGGVDEQFF. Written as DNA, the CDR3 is TGTGCCAGCGGGGGGGGTGTGGATGAGCAGTTCTTC.

The CDR3 loop reads CASSVGTSGWNEQFF. The CDR3 DNA reads as TGTGCCAGCAGCGTCGGGACTAGCGGGTGGAATGAGCAGTTCTTC. The gene calls are TRBV9 and TRBJ2-1, with 12 bases identical to TRBD2. This CDR3 has 15 amino acids. Germline V gene lookup returns CDR1 SGDLS and CDR2 YYNGEE. V trimming: 2 bases; J trimming: 7 bases; junction bases outside the gene matches: 4.

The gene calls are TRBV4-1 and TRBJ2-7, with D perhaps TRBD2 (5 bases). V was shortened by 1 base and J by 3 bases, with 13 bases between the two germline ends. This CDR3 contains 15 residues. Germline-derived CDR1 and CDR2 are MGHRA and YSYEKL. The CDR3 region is CASSQVDGVSYEQYF. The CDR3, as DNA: TGCGCCAGCAGCCAAGTCGACGGGGTCAGCTACGAGCAGTACTTC.

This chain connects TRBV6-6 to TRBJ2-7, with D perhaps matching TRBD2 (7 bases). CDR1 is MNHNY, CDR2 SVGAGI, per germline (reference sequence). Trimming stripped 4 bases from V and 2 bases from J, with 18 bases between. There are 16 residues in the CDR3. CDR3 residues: CASSSLGGGLAYEQYF. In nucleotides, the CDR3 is TGTGCCAGCAGTTCCCTCGGCGGGGGCCTGGCCTACGAGCAGTACTTC.